This TCR beta chain was found in a study of blood T cells in healthy people across ages. About the research overall: About one barcoded TCR beta cDNA was captured per two T cells. Whole-study results and caveats: Long-lived donors exceeded aged donors in naive CD4+ cells and diversity. Roughly linearly, TCR beta diversity per million T cells fell as age increased.

Points on this clonotype: Its specificity is unknown. At one end the junction does not follow the germline gene, possibly because of a read error.

CDR1 MNHNS and CDR2 SASEGT come from the germline V gene. The CDR3 totals 13 residues. It was with a sample-barcoded 5' primer and a J-beta primer mix that a second PCR of about 6 to 12 cycles was run. Each cDNA molecule received a tag from a template-switch adaptor that had 12 random nucleotides. Each CDR3 protein gets one entry after TCRdb re-called the 5' RACE reads with MiXCR. The table lists about 1.5 million distinct CDR3 sequences, around 42% of them singletons. Sequenced material: blood. V is TRBV6-1 and J is TRBJ2-2, with D hard to call. The clonotype was recovered from a woman in her late teens or twenties in good health. CDR3 protein: CAGRNLNTGELFF. The CDR3 region has the DNA TGTGCCGGCAGGAATCTGAACACCGGGGAGCTGTTTTTT.